The T cell receptor (beta chain) described here comes from a study of cytomegalovirus exposure and HLA in healthy donors. Sequencing was performed with immunoSEQ multiplex PCR; in TCRdb, only in-frame clones are kept and a portion is missing. The repertoire holds nearly 200,000 clones, with around 83% as singletons. These donors were members of the approximately 110-subject validation cohort, a group separate from the approximately 670-subject first cohort. Trimming removed 1 base at V and 5 bases at J, with 17 bases between. Germline V gene data show CDR1 as SQVTM and CDR2 as ANQGSEA. This CDR3 is 15 amino acids long. Study-wide findings and caveats: Some TCR beta chains (over 150 of them) were listed as cytomegalovirus-associated. According to reports, the classifier identified cytomegalovirus status with high specificity and sensitivity. In vitro checks showed that a few CMV-associated chains really do target CMV antigens.

Turning to this clone: As yet, its antigen is unknown.

The chain combines TRBV29-1 with TRBJ2-5; D ambiguous. The receptor comes from a woman younger than 45 in good health and CMV-seropositive. The sequenced sample consisted of PBMCs. CDR3 in amino acids: CSVEGLAGTRETQYF. The CDR3 DNA sequence: TGCAGCGTTGAAGGCCTGGCAGGAACAAGGGAGACCCAGTACTTC.